The 31 T cell receptor beta chains in this list originate from one sample, sequenced in a study of cytomegalovirus exposure and HLA in healthy donors. The assay was immunoSEQ multiplex PCR, and TCRdb's table has in-frame clones only and misses some. This sample has fewer than 200,000 clones; 85% occur once, and the top ten carry approximately 16%. Sequenced: PBMCs. Receptors were obtained from a man between 18 and 35 years old in good health and CMV-seropositive.

This chain joins TRBV5-4 and TRBJ1-1; D call uncertain. Trimming took 4 bases from V and 4 from J, leaving 8 bases between them. Per the germline V gene, CDR1 is SGHNT and CDR2 is YYREEE (reference sequence). The CDR3 extends over 12 amino acids. The CDR3 here is CASSRDPTEAFF. Written as DNA, the CDR3 is TGTGCCAGCAGCCGGGATCCCACTGAAGCTTTCTTT.

The chain links TRBV4-1 to TRBJ1-2; a weak D match, TRBD1 (5 bases). V shed 0 bases and J shed 2 bases, with 19 bases lying between them. CDR1 and CDR2 (germline): MGHRA, YSYEKL. The length of the CDR3 is 18 residues. This chain's CDR3 is CASSQDMQGTPPNYGYTF. The CDR3 bases are TGCGCCAGCAGCCAAGATATGCAGGGTACCCCCCCCAACTATGGCTACACCTTC.

The CDR3 loop reads CASSLSAVPLGYTF. DNA for the CDR3: TGTGCCAGCAGTTTAAGTGCAGTGCCTTTAGGCTACACCTTC. The chain joins TRBV27 to TRBJ1-2; D is ambiguous. Germline CDR1 reads MNHEY; CDR2 reads SMNVEV (reference sequence). The CDR3 is 14 amino acids. The V end was cut by 2 bases, the J end by 8 bases, with 15 bases between.

The CDR3 loop reads CASSFERGRRADTQYF. The DNA of the CDR3 is TGTGCCAGCAGCTTTGAAAGAGGCCGTCGGGCAGATACGCAGTATTTT. The chain recombines TRBV11-1 with TRBJ2-3; D unresolved. Germline assignment: CDR1 SGHAT and CDR2 FQDESV (reference sequence). The V gene lost 3 bases and the J gene lost 4 bases, with 17 bases spanning the gap. The CDR3 contains 16 residues. The whole variable domain, filled in from reference TRBV11-1 and TRBJ2-3, reads EAEVAQSPRYKITEKSQAVAFWCDPISGHATLYWYRQILGQGPELLVQFQDESVVDDSQLPKDRFSAERLKGVDSTLKIQPAELGDSAMYLCASSFERGRRADTQYFGPGTRLTVL.

The J gene is TRBJ2-7, the V gene TRBV9, with 8 nucleotides matching TRBD2. CDR3 length: 15 amino acids. V lost 3 bases, J lost 0 bases, and 5 bases stayed unmatched. Germline assignment: CDR1 SGDLS and CDR2 YYNGEE. The CDR3 loop is CASSAGLGSSYEQYF. The CDR3 DNA reads as TGTGCCAGCAGCGCGGGACTAGGGAGCTCCTACGAGCAGTACTTC.

This clone was counted a single time. The rearrangement uses TRBV25-1 and TRBJ1-5, with D tentatively TRBD1 (6 bases). The germline V gene has CDR1 MGHDK and CDR2 SYGVNS. V was trimmed by 5 bases and J by 5 bases, leaving 22 bases between them. There are 17 residues in the CDR3. CDR3 sequence (DNA): TGTGCCAGCAGTCCAATCTCGAGACAGGCCCGCTATCAGCCCCAGCATTTT. It is translated as CASSPISRQARYQPQHF.

V usage is TRBV6-6 and J usage is TRBJ2-7; TRBD1 aligns across 8 bases. Germline loops: CDR1 MNHNY, CDR2 SVGAGI (reference sequence). The CDR3 totals 15 residues. The J segment lost 6 bases and the V segment lost 4 bases, leaving 11 bases of the junction unmatched. DNA for the CDR3: TGTGCCAGCAGTTCCCCCGAGACAGGGGACGGCGAGCAGTACTTC. It codes for CASSSPETGDGEQYF.

The chain carries TRBV7-2 and TRBJ2-1; no firm D call. V dropped 2 bases and J dropped 9 bases, with 8 bases sitting between them. From germline, CDR1 is SGHTA and CDR2 FQGNSA. There are 12 residues in the CDR3. The CDR3 reads CASSLPHGEQFF. CDR3 nucleotide sequence: TGTGCCAGCAGCTTACCTCACGGTGAGCAGTTCTTC.

This chain links TRBV19 with TRBJ2-7; perhaps TRBD2 as D (6 bases). V shed 7 bases and J shed 6 bases, with 13 bases lying between them. Germline CDR1 and CDR2: LNHDA and SQIVND (reference sequence). The length of the CDR3 is 12 residues. Here the CDR3 DNA reads TGTGCCAGTAATGGAGGGGACGGCGAGCAGTACTTC. Its translation is CASNGGDGEQYF.

J is TRBJ1-2 and V is TRBV4-1; TRBD1 matches at 8 bases. Looked up from germline, CDR1 is MGHRA and CDR2 is YSYEKL. V shed 4 bases and J 8 bases; nucleotides not matched to a gene: 18. CDR3 size: 17 residues. CDR3 protein: CASSPLRGQGVVRGYTF. CDR3 coding DNA: TGCGCCAGCAGCCCTCTCCGCGGACAGGGTGTGGTGAGAGGCTACACCTTC.

This chain connects TRBV5-1 to TRBJ2-2, with D tentatively TRBD1 (6 bases). Germline V gives CDR1 SGHRS, CDR2 YFSETQ. This CDR3 contains 14 residues. V lost 4 bases and J 5 bases, leaving 12 bases between the germline ends. The CDR3 nucleotides are TGCGCCAGCAGCCAAATACAGGGAACCGGGGAGCTGTTTTTT. It is translated as CASSQIQGTGELFF.

The J gene is TRBJ2-1, the V gene TRBV10-3, with 8 nucleotides matching TRBD2. The V gene's germline CDR1 is ENHRY and CDR2 SYGVKD. V shed 2 bases, J shed 15 bases, and the junction held 9 bases outside the gene matches. The length of the CDR3 is 13 residues. Here the CDR3 DNA reads TGTGCCATCAGTGAGACTACGGGGGGGTCCTTGTTCTTC. Its protein is CAISETTGGSLFF.

The chain joins TRBV30 to TRBJ2-1; weak D call: TRBD1 (5 bases). Trimming left V 1 base short and J 10 bases short, with 11 bases between. Germline CDR1 GTSNPN, CDR2 SVGIG (reference sequence). CDR3 size: 12 residues. The CDR3 DNA reads as TGTGCCTGGAGTGGGCAGGGATGGGAGCAGTTCTTC. Encoded protein: CAWSGQGWEQFF.

This chain links TRBV19 with TRBJ2-3, with D tentatively TRBD1 (6 bases). Germline-derived CDR1 and CDR2 are LNHDA and SQIVND (reference sequence). The CDR3 extends over 15 amino acids. Deletions cut 7 bases from V and 0 bases from J, with 14 bases between. The chain's CDR3 is CASKGRQGSTDTQYF. For the CDR3, the DNA is TGTGCCAGTAAGGGAAGGCAGGGGAGCACAGATACGCAGTATTTT. Together with reference TRBV19 and TRBJ2-3, the CDR3 gives the full variable domain: DGGITQSPKYLFRKEGQNVTLSCEQNLNHDAMYWYRQDPGQGLRLIYYSQIVNDFQKGDIAEGYSVSREKKESFPLTVTSAQKNPTAFYLCASKGRQGSTDTQYFGPGTRLTVL.

The gene calls are TRBV7-9 and TRBJ1-1, with a possible D match to TRBD1 (5 bases). The V gene lost 1 base and the J gene lost 4 bases, with 10 bases spanning the gap. Germline assignment: CDR1 SEHNR and CDR2 FQNEAQ (reference sequence). CDR3 size: 14 residues. The CDR3 coding sequence is TGTGCCAGCAGCTTAGGGGGGGGACCCACTGAAGCTTTCTTT. Encoded protein: CASSLGGGPTEAFF.

J is TRBJ2-3 and V is TRBV2, with D possibly matching TRBD2 (7 bases). V gave up 3 bases and J gave up 5 bases, with 12 bases separating them. The CDR3 length is 14 residues. CDR1 and CDR2 (germline): SNHLY, FYNNEI. The CDR3 protein is CASSDGGAGDTQYF. Here the CDR3 DNA reads TGTGCCAGCAGTGATGGGGGGGCAGGAGATACGCAGTATTTT.

The chain carries TRBV7-9 and TRBJ1-5; D might be TRBD1 (6 bases). Germline CDR1 is SEHNR and CDR2 is FQNEAQ (reference sequence). Trimming shortened V by 5 bases and J by 4 bases, and 12 bases separated the two germline ends. The CDR3 has 14 residues. The CDR3 loop reads CASSQPGANQPQHF. The CDR3 DNA reads TGTGCCAGCAGCCAGCCAGGGGCAAATCAGCCCCAGCATTTT.

The chain recombines TRBV7-2 with TRBJ1-2; 10 bases are shared with TRBD1. The J segment lost 4 bases and the V segment lost 7 bases, leaving 9 bases of the junction unmatched. The CDR3 is 15 amino acids. From germline, CDR1 is SGHTA and CDR2 FQGNSA. CDR3 sequence: CASTVGDRGIYGYTF. The CDR3, as DNA: TGTGCCAGCACCGTTGGGGACAGGGGCATCTATGGCTACACCTTC.

CDR3 amino acids: CASSLGSGGEAREQFF. CDR3 DNA sequence: TGTGCCAGCAGCCTGGGAAGCGGAGGCGAGGCAAGAGAGCAGTTCTTC. The chain recombines TRBV4-2 with TRBJ2-1; tentative D call: TRBD2 (5 bases). Germline V lookup: CDR1 LGHNA, CDR2 YNFKEQ. V dropped 4 bases and J dropped 10 bases, with 23 bases sitting between them. There are 16 residues in the CDR3.

The V and J genes are TRBV6-1 and TRBJ2-7; weak D call: TRBD1 (6 bases). Trimming stripped 10 bases from V and 3 bases from J, with 10 bases between. Germline lookup yields CDR1 MNHNS and CDR2 SASEGT. The CDR3 is made up of 11 amino acids. CDR3 sequence reads: CATDRFYEQYF. The CDR3 region has the DNA TGTGCCACCGACAGGTTCTACGAGCAGTACTTC.

The CDR3 sequence: CATRTVFSGANVLTF. The DNA of the CDR3 is TGTGCCACCAGAACAGTTTTCTCTGGGGCCAACGTCCTGACTTTC. The V call is TRBV15, the J call TRBJ2-6; D is ambiguous. Trimming took off 6 bases at V and 0 bases at J, with 9 bases between the two ends. The CDR3 extends over 15 amino acids. The germline V gene has CDR1 LNHNV and CDR2 YYDKDF (reference sequence). Looking up the rest from reference TRBV15 and TRBJ2-6 gives the full variable domain: DAMVIQNPRYQVTQFGKPVTLSCSQTLNHNVMYWYQQKSSQAPKLLFHYYDKDFNNEADTPDNFQSRRPNTSFCFLDIRSPGLGDTAMYLCATRTVFSGANVLTFGAGSRLTVL.

The chain uses TRBV2 and TRBJ2-3; perhaps TRBD1 as D (6 bases). Germline-derived CDR1 and CDR2 are SNHLY and FYNNEI. The V end was cut by 6 bases, the J end by 7 bases, with 20 bases between. The CDR3 contains 15 residues. CDR3 residues: CASSPAGAWENTQYF. The CDR3 bases are TGTGCCAGCAGCCCAGCAGGGGCCTGGGAGAATACGCAGTATTTT.

The rearrangement joins TRBV5-4 to TRBJ1-2; D may be TRBD1 (5 bases). Per the germline V gene, CDR1 is SGHNT and CDR2 is YYREEE (reference sequence). This CDR3 is 14 amino acids long. V was shortened by 5 bases and J by 4 bases, with 15 bases between the two germline ends. As DNA, the CDR3 is TGTGCCAGCAGAGGCGCGGGGGACCTCTATGGCTACACCTTC. It is translated as CASRGAGDLYGYTF.

This clone appeared once. CDR3 sequence (DNA): TGTGCCAGCAGTGATGGGGCTGTGGGGGAGACCCAGTACTTC. Translated, it gives CASSDGAVGETQYF. The chain couples TRBV2 to TRBJ2-5, with D possibly TRBD1 on 5 matching bases. V shed 3 bases and J shed 5 bases, with 13 bases lying between them. Per the germline V gene, CDR1 is SNHLY and CDR2 is FYNNEI. This CDR3 comprises 14 residues.

The chain joins TRBV13 to TRBJ2-1; D possibly corresponds to TRBD2 (6 bases). Per the germline V gene, CDR1 is PRHDT and CDR2 is FYEKMQ (reference sequence). Trimming pared 5 bases from V and 0 bases from J, leaving 20 bases between. The CDR3 has 18 amino acids. CDR3 loop: CASSLVLSGSSSYNEQFF. The CDR3 DNA reads as TGTGCCAGCAGCCTAGTCTTGAGCGGGTCTAGCTCCTACAATGAGCAGTTCTTC. The complete variable domain, with remaining parts taken from reference TRBV13 and TRBJ2-1, reads AAGVIQSPRHLIKEKRETATLKCYPIPRHDTVYWYQQGPGQDPQFLISFYEKMQSDKGSIPDRFSAQQFSDYHSELNMSSLELGDSALYFCASSLVLSGSSSYNEQFFGPGTRLTVL.

The chain is built from TRBV7-9 and TRBJ2-7; D unresolved. CDR3 length: 14 residues. The V gene lost 1 base and the J gene lost 1 base, with 8 bases spanning the gap. The germline V gene has CDR1 SEHNR and CDR2 FQNEAQ (reference sequence). CDR3 in DNA: TGTGCCAGCAGCTTAGTTGTTCGGTCCTACGAGCAGTACTTC. Protein product: CASSLVVRSYEQYF. Together with reference TRBV7-9 and TRBJ2-7, the CDR3 gives the full variable domain: DTGVSQNPRHKITKRGQNVTFRCDPISEHNRLYWYRQTLGQGPEFLTYFQNEAQLEKSRLLSDRFSAERPKGSFSTLEIQRTEQGDSAMYLCASSLVVRSYEQYFGPGTRLTVT.

J is TRBJ2-7 and V is TRBV27, with no clear D. The CDR3 is 12 residues long. V was trimmed by 0 bases and J by 5 bases, leaving 5 bases between them. The germline V gene encodes CDR1 MNHEY and CDR2 SMNVEV (reference sequence). The CDR3 DNA reads as TGTGCCAGCAGTTTATCGGGCCACGAGCAGTACTTC. Translated, it gives CASSLSGHEQYF.

This chain uses TRBV18 with TRBJ2-5, with D hard to call. Germline lookup yields CDR1 KGHSH and CDR2 LQKENI. V was pared by 2 bases and J by 5 bases, with 12 bases between. This CDR3 is 14 amino acids long. CDR3 nucleotide sequence: TGTGCCAGCTCACCAGATCTAGTTGGTGAGACCCAGTACTTC. This gives the protein CASSPDLVGETQYF.

The genes are TRBV7-2 and TRBJ1-2; 7 nucleotides line up with TRBD1. The J segment lost 6 bases and the V segment lost 3 bases, leaving 4 bases of the junction unmatched. This CDR3 is built from 13 residues. The germline CDR1 and CDR2 sequences are SGHTA and FQGNSA. The CDR3 region is CASSFQGVDGYTF. CDR3 nucleotide sequence: TGTGCCAGCAGCTTCCAGGGGGTAGATGGCTACACCTTC.

The chain joins TRBV9 to TRBJ2-2, with D tentatively TRBD2 (6 bases). The ends were cut back, 2 bases at V and 5 bases at J, with 13 bases in the middle. The CDR3 runs 15 residues. Looked up from germline, CDR1 is SGDLS and CDR2 is YYNGEE. CDR3 DNA sequence: TGTGCCAGCAGCGTTGAGGGAGGAGAGACCGGGGAGCTGTTTTTT. It is translated as CASSVEGGETGELFF.

This clone came up once. The chain is built from TRBV5-1 and TRBJ2-2, with a weak D call TRBD2 (6 bases). Germline loops: CDR1 SGHRS, CDR2 YFSETQ. The CDR3 runs 14 residues. The V gene lost 7 bases and the J gene lost 1 base, with 11 bases spanning the gap. The CDR3 here is CASATRENTGELFF. CDR3 bases: TGCGCCAGCGCGACTAGAGAGAACACCGGGGAGCTGTTTTTT.